The 8 T cell receptor beta chains below come from one sample, sequenced in a study of shared clonotypes between healthy human individuals. TCRdb keeps only in-frame clones here, not all; method: immunoSEQ multiplex PCR. The sample contains about 2.1 million clones, about 93% of which appear only once. Naive CD8 cells lacked CD45RO, underwent positive selection for CCR7 and left out terminally differentiated effector memory CD45RA+ cells. The sample comprised naive CD8+ T cells from PBMCs. Every receptor here comes from a man between 18 and 35 years old in good health. Some clones in this sample may be carry-over from other donors' samples.

This clone was picked up one time. The CDR3 is CASREGFQETQYF. The CDR3 DNA sequence: TGTGCCAGCAGGGAGGGATTCCAAGAGACCCAGTACTTC. The gene calls are TRBV28 and TRBJ2-5, with a weak D call TRBD2 (6 bases). The CDR3 loop spans 13 amino acids. CDR1 and CDR2 (germline): MDHEN, SYDVKM. Trimming cost V 6 bases and J 1 base, with 9 bases left between them. Full variable domain (missing parts from reference TRBV28 and TRBJ2-5): DVKVTQSSRYLVKRTGEKVFLECVQDMDHENMFWYRQDPGLGLRLIYFSYDVKMKEKGDIPEGYSVSREKKERFSLILESASTNQTSMYLCASREGFQETQYFGPGTRLLVL.

V is TRBV27 and J is TRBJ2-2, with D unclear. This CDR3 contains 15 residues. The V and J ends lost 8 bases and 0 bases respectively, with 13 bases between them. CDR1 and CDR2 from the germline V gene are MNHEY and SMNVEV (reference sequence). The CDR3 sequence is CASSILRTNTGELFF. In DNA, the CDR3 is TGTGCCAGCTCTATCCTAAGAACGAACACCGGGGAGCTGTTTTTT.

The chain employs TRBV9 and TRBJ1-2, with D perhaps matching TRBD1 (5 bases). Germline CDR1 SGDLS, CDR2 YYNGEE. The germline V and J ends were trimmed by 0 bases and 4 bases, with 13 bases remaining between them. The length of the CDR3 is 15 residues. CDR3 residues: CASSVAAGIGYGYTF. In DNA form, the CDR3 reads TGTGCCAGCAGCGTAGCGGCAGGGATCGGCTATGGCTACACCTTC.

CDR3 protein: CASSSRSRYEQYF. CDR3 in DNA: TGTGCCAGCAGCTCCCGGTCCCGCTACGAGCAGTACTTC. The genes are TRBV7-3 and TRBJ2-7; D is ambiguous. This CDR3 comprises 13 residues. The V and J ends lost 4 bases and 3 bases respectively, with 10 bases between them. Germline CDR1 reads SGHTA; CDR2 reads FQGTGA.

The J gene is TRBJ2-7, the V gene TRBV28; 10 bases match TRBD2. J gave up 3 bases and V 1 base, and 6 bases lay outside the gene matches. The CDR3 runs 16 residues. Germline lookup yields CDR1 MDHEN and CDR2 SYDVKM. The CDR3 region is CASSLFASGSGYEQYF. CDR3 sequence (DNA): TGTGCCAGCAGTTTATTCGCTAGCGGGAGCGGCTACGAGCAGTACTTC.

The J gene is TRBJ2-3, the V gene TRBV5-1, with 7 bases matching TRBD1. V shed 4 bases, J shed 6 bases, and the junction held 11 bases outside the gene matches. The germline V gene has CDR1 SGHRS and CDR2 YFSETQ. The CDR3 extends over 15 amino acids. CDR3 region: CASSGGQARGDTQYF. CDR3 sequence (DNA): TGCGCCAGCAGCGGAGGACAGGCGAGAGGGGATACGCAGTATTTT.

CDR3 in DNA: TGTGCCAGCAGCTCCCCTGGGAGACTAGCGGGAGGTCAGGGTGAGCAGTTCTTC. It specifies CASSSPGRLAGGQGEQFF. The gene calls are TRBV7-9 and TRBJ2-1; 13 positions agree with TRBD2. CDR1 SEHNR and CDR2 FQNEAQ come from the germline V gene (reference sequence). The V gene end was trimmed by 4 bases and the J gene end by 9 bases; junction bases not matched to a gene: 15. The CDR3 consists of 18 residues.

The chain couples TRBV27 to TRBJ2-3, with D unclear. Trimming shortened V by 6 bases and J by 1 base, and 14 bases separated the two germline ends. Germline V lookup: CDR1 MNHEY, CDR2 SMNVEV (reference sequence). This CDR3 is 15 amino acids long. The CDR3 spells CASRPRIDRTDTQYF. As DNA, the CDR3 is TGTGCCAGCAGACCCAGGATAGACCGCACAGATACGCAGTATTTT.